This T cell receptor beta chain stems from a study of PD-1 blockade in classical Hodgkin lymphoma. Study-wide points: At baseline, newly diagnosed patients reportedly showed less TCR diversity than healthy donors.

From germline, CDR1 is SGHNT and CDR2 YYREEE (reference sequence). This CDR3 is built from 17 residues. Deletions cut 4 bases from V and 4 bases from J, with 20 bases between. Generated by immunoSEQ multiplex PCR, the TCRdb table keeps only in-frame clones and is missing some. The sample consists of just under 40,000 clones, around 80% of them appearing once. Time point in this sample: cycle 4 day 1 (C4D1), after more than five weeks of nivolumab. Each patient experienced a relapse that followed autologous stem cell transplantation, and brentuximab vedotin exposure varied. Worth noting for this clone: Its antigen is still unknown.

This sequence joins TRBV5-4 and TRBJ1-4, with D perhaps matching TRBD1 (6 bases). This specimen was peripheral blood mononuclear cells (PBMCs), taken before the fourth cycle of nivolumab. The clonotype originates from a human donor with classical Hodgkin lymphoma. CDR3 sequence: CASSDGGTRGFNEKLFF. The CDR3 nucleotides read TGTGCCAGCAGCGATGGGGGGACGAGGGGGTTTAATGAAAAACTGTTTTTT. The full variable domain, completed using reference TRBV5-4 and TRBJ1-4, is ETGVTQSPTHLIKTRGQQVTLRCSSQSGHNTVSWYQQALGQGPQFIFQYYREEENGRGNFPPRFSGLQFPNYSSELNVNALELDDSALYLCASSDGGTRGFNEKLFFGSGTQLSVL.